Each of the 27 T cell receptor beta chains below was sequenced from the same sample in a study of blood T cell repertoires in COVID-19. Some clones are missing from TCRdb's copy, which holds only in-frame ones; the method was immunoSEQ multiplex PCR. The sample yields about 200,000 clones, around nine tenths seen once. Specimen: peripheral blood. The receptors here all came from a man aged 40-50 years with active or convalescent COVID-19.

This chain joins TRBV10-3 and TRBJ1-5; 9 bases align to TRBD1. CDR1 and CDR2 from the germline V gene are ENHRY and SYGVKD. CDR3 length equals 14 residues. J gave up 6 bases and V 8 bases, and 8 bases lay outside the gene matches. Here the CDR3 reads CAIRGDRAGQPQHF. For the CDR3, the DNA is TGTGCCATCCGTGGGGACAGGGCCGGTCAGCCCCAGCATTTT.

The chain employs TRBV5-6 and TRBJ2-2; D remains ambiguous. This CDR3 spans 16 amino acids. CDR1 is SGHDT, CDR2 YYEEEE, per germline. The germline V and J ends were trimmed by 2 bases and 5 bases, with 16 bases remaining between them. The DNA of the CDR3 is TGTGCCAGCAGCTTCCGTCGCCAGATATCGACCGGGGAGCTGTTTTTT. Amino acid sequence: CASSFRRQISTGELFF.

The chain is built from TRBV11-2 and TRBJ2-2, with 7 bases matching TRBD1. The ends lost 5 bases at V and 6 bases at J; junction bases unmatched: 12. The CDR3 is made up of 16 amino acids. From germline, CDR1 is SGHAT and CDR2 FQNNGV. The CDR3, as DNA: TGTGCCAGCAGCCGAGAGGGACAGATTTTCGCCGGGGAGCTGTTTTTT. Its protein is CASSREGQIFAGELFF.

V is TRBV5-8 and J is TRBJ1-1, with D unclear. CDR1 is SGHTS, CDR2 YDEGEE, per germline. This CDR3 has 15 amino acids. Deletions cut 4 bases from V and 5 bases from J, with 18 bases between. The CDR3 DNA reads as TGTGCCAGCAGCAGTGACAAGGGAGTTCGAACTGAAGCTTTCTTT. It specifies CASSSDKGVRTEAFF.

The chain employs TRBV18 and TRBJ1-4, with D unresolved. V shed 3 bases and J shed 5 bases, with 25 bases lying between them. The germline gives CDR1 KGHSH, CDR2 LQKENI. The CDR3 consists of 19 residues. The CDR3 region has the DNA TGTGCCAGCTCACCTGTCCGGATTGGGGAGAGATTAGTAAATGAAAAACTGTTTTTT. The encoded protein is CASSPVRIGERLVNEKLFF.

This clone was recorded a few times. V is TRBV6-4 and J is TRBJ2-3; TRBD2 is a possible D gene (7 bases). The germline gives CDR1 MRHNA, CDR2 SNTAGT. Trimming stripped 8 bases from V and 4 bases from J, with 16 bases between. CDR3 length equals 14 residues. The CDR3 DNA reads as TGTGCCAGCGCTGCGGGGGCAGGTGCAGATACGCAGTATTTT. Its protein is CASAAGAGADTQYF.

This clone has only a few counts. The J gene is TRBJ2-7, the V gene TRBV27, with a weak D call TRBD2 (5 bases). Germline V gene sequence: CDR1 MNHEY, CDR2 SMNVEV (reference sequence). Trimming removed 2 bases from V and 0 bases from J, with 11 bases in between. This CDR3 is 15 amino acids long. The CDR3 loop is CASSLTPGSSYEQYF. CDR3 bases: TGTGCCAGCAGTTTAACTCCGGGGAGCTCCTACGAGCAGTACTTC.

CDR3 sequence reads: CASSLFSREGLPNEQFF. CDR3 DNA: TGTGCCAGCAGCTTATTCTCCCGGGAGGGCCTACCGAATGAGCAGTTCTTC. V usage is TRBV11-3 and J usage is TRBJ2-1; TRBD2 agrees at 8 bases. Unmatched junction bases numbered 13, after V lost 2 bases and J lost 7 bases. Germline V CDR1 and CDR2: SGHNT, YENEEA. The CDR3 is made up of 17 amino acids.

This clone turned up a few times. The rearrangement uses TRBV7-8 and TRBJ2-5; 7 bases fit TRBD2. Germline assignment: CDR1 SGHVS and CDR2 FQNEAQ. This CDR3 comprises 14 residues. With V trimmed by 5 bases and J by 5 bases, 8 bases remained unmatched. CDR3 region: CASSGSRGSETQYF. DNA for the CDR3: TGTGCCAGCAGCGGGTCGCGGGGGAGCGAGACCCAGTACTTC.

The chain employs TRBV11-2 and TRBJ2-5, with 10 bases identical to TRBD2. Germline assignment: CDR1 SGHAT and CDR2 FQNNGV. The CDR3 sequence is 13 residues long. Trimming at V came to 5 bases and at J to 5 bases, leaving 2 bases not matched to a gene. CDR3: CASSGGLAETQYF. CDR3 in DNA: TGTGCCAGCAGCGGGGGACTAGCGGAGACCCAGTACTTC.

This clone turned up a few times. CDR3 sequence: CASSLTGGETQYF. CDR3 in DNA: TGTGCCAGCAGTTTAACGGGGGGAGAGACCCAGTACTTC. The V call is TRBV28, the J call TRBJ2-5, with TRBD2 matching 7 bases. The V gene end was trimmed by 2 bases and the J gene end by 4 bases; junction bases not matched to a gene: 1. The CDR3 runs to 13 residues. Germline values: CDR1 MDHEN, CDR2 SYDVKM. The full variable domain, in which reference TRBV28 and TRBJ2-5 provide the parts outside the CDR3, is DVKVTQSSRYLVKRTGEKVFLECVQDMDHENMFWYRQDPGLGLRLIYFSYDVKMKEKGDIPEGYSVSREKKERFSLILESASTNQTSMYLCASSLTGGETQYFGPGTRLLVL.

This chain joins TRBV19 and TRBJ2-7; D possibly corresponds to TRBD1 (6 bases). Germline lookup yields CDR1 LNHDA and CDR2 SQIVND (reference sequence). The CDR3 runs 13 residues. V lost 3 bases, J lost 3 bases, and 9 bases lay in between. The CDR3 region is CASSMETGYEQYF. The DNA of the CDR3 is TGTGCCAGTAGTATGGAGACAGGCTACGAGCAGTACTTC.

The CDR3, as DNA: TGTGCTAGTGGTGGGACAGGGAAGAGTCAGCCCCAGCATTTT. Residues: CASGGTGKSQPQHF. The chain uses TRBV12-5 and TRBJ1-5, with 9 bases identical to TRBD1. The junction had 5 bases not matched to a gene; V was cut back by 5 bases and J by 6 bases. Germline CDR1 is LGHNT and CDR2 is FRNRAP. The CDR3 sequence is 14 residues long.

The genes are TRBV7-2 and TRBJ1-4; 8 bases line up with TRBD1. The CDR3 totals 17 residues. V shed 5 bases, J shed 0 bases, and the junction held 8 bases outside the gene matches. CDR1 is SGHTA, CDR2 FQGNSA, per germline. In DNA form, the CDR3 reads TGTGCCAGCAGCAACCGCGGACAGGGAGCAACTAATGAAAAACTGTTTTTT. Its translation: CASSNRGQGATNEKLFF.

The rearrangement uses TRBV27 and TRBJ2-2; maybe TRBD2 (6 bases). Germline-derived CDR1 and CDR2 are MNHEY and SMNVEV (reference sequence). This CDR3 contains 16 residues. V was shortened by 6 bases and J by 8 bases, with 22 bases between the two germline ends. CDR3 amino acids: CASSTVGGLYPGELFF. The CDR3 DNA reads as TGTGCCAGCAGCACCGTGGGAGGACTTTATCCGGGGGAGCTGTTTTTT.

The chain links TRBV5-1 to TRBJ2-2; D not resolved. Trimming stripped 2 bases from V and 2 bases from J, with 10 bases between. CDR3 length equals 15 residues. Germline CDR1 reads SGHRS; CDR2 reads YFSETQ. CDR3 residues: CASSFDNTNTGELFF. The DNA of the CDR3 is TGCGCCAGCAGCTTCGATAACACAAACACCGGGGAGCTGTTTTTT.

The chain links TRBV6-5 to TRBJ2-7; 11 bases agree with TRBD1. Trimming removed 2 bases from V and 6 bases from J; junction bases left unmatched: 6. Germline values: CDR1 MNHEY, CDR2 SVGAGI. The CDR3 totals 15 residues. CDR3 DNA sequence: TGTGCCAGCAGTTACATGCCCGGGACAGGGGGCGAGCAGTACTTC. This encodes CASSYMPGTGGEQYF.

The chain links TRBV9 to TRBJ2-3; D is unresolved. The ends were cut back, 0 bases at V and 9 bases at J, with 14 bases in the middle. Germline V CDR1 and CDR2: SGDLS, YYNGEE. The CDR3 sequence is 14 residues long. The CDR3: CASSVVGSFTTQYF. The DNA for the CDR3 is TGTGCCAGCAGCGTAGTTGGCTCTTTCACAACGCAGTATTTT.

The rearrangement joins TRBV7-8 to TRBJ1-5, with D maybe TRBD1 (6 bases). Between the trimmed V and J ends, which lost 5 bases and 0 bases, there was a span of 26 bases. Germline V CDR1 and CDR2: SGHVS, FQNEAQ. The CDR3 length is 20 residues. DNA of the CDR3: TGTGCCAGCAGCGCTAAGATATCCGGGACACCAAAAAATAGCAATCAGCCCCAGCATTTT. Its protein is CASSAKISGTPKNSNQPQHF. Combining the CDR3 with reference TRBV7-8 and TRBJ1-5 gives the whole variable domain GAGVSQSPRYKVAKRGQDVALRCDPISGHVSLFWYQQALGQGPEFLTYFQNEAQLDKSGLPSDRFFAERPEGSVSTLKIQRTQQEDSAVYLCASSAKISGTPKNSNQPQHFGDGTRLSIL.

J is TRBJ2-7 and V is TRBV4-2; D is perhaps TRBD1 (6 bases). V shed 0 bases and J shed 2 bases, with 14 bases lying between them. The CDR3 is made up of 16 amino acids. Germline V gene sequence: CDR1 LGHNA, CDR2 YNFKEQ. The CDR3 region is CASSQDGGHPAYEQYF. CDR3 DNA: TGTGCCAGCAGCCAAGATGGGGGACACCCTGCCTACGAGCAGTACTTC.

This clone was counted a few times. This chain uses TRBV10-3 with TRBJ1-1; tentatively, D is TRBD1 (6 bases). Germline values: CDR1 ENHRY, CDR2 SYGVKD. The CDR3 length is 16 residues. Trimming cost V 3 bases and J 1 base, with 15 bases left between them. CDR3 sequence (DNA): TGTGCCATCAGTGACAGGGGAATGAGTGCGAACACTGAAGCTTTCTTT. It encodes CAISDRGMSANTEAFF.

J is TRBJ2-7 and V is TRBV6-5; TRBD2 matches at 14 bases. The CDR3 contains 15 residues. J lost 4 bases, V lost 7 bases, and 6 bases had no gene match. Germline V gene sequence: CDR1 MNHEY, CDR2 SVGAGI. CDR3 loop: CASTRGTSGRYEQYF. In DNA form, the CDR3 reads TGTGCCAGCACCAGAGGGACTAGCGGGAGATACGAGCAGTACTTC.

The genes are TRBV6-6 and TRBJ1-1; D gene uncertain. Per the germline V gene, CDR1 is MNHNY and CDR2 is SVGAGI (reference sequence). CDR3 length: 12 amino acids. Trimming shortened V by 10 bases and J by 4 bases, and 13 bases separated the two germline ends. CDR3 DNA: TGTGCCACCAGACTCCGGGGCACTGAAGCTTTCTTT. Translation gives CATRLRGTEAFF.

The chain uses TRBV6-5 and TRBJ2-7; TRBD2 aligns across 7 bases. CDR1 and CDR2 from the germline V gene are MNHEY and SVGAGI. The CDR3 contains 13 residues. CDR3 region: CAAGRSSLYEQYF. CDR3 in DNA: TGTGCTGCCGGGAGGTCTAGTCTTTACGAGCAGTACTTC.

The chain has TRBV3-1 (or the pseudogene TRBV3-2) and TRBJ2-5; D unresolved. Trimming cost V 1 base and J 3 bases, with 3 bases left between them. Per germline, CDR1 LGHDT and CDR2 YNNKEL (reference sequence). CDR3 length equals 12 residues. This CDR3 is CASSQVKETQYF. DNA for the CDR3: TGTGCCAGCAGCCAAGTAAAAGAGACCCAGTACTTC.

The V gene is TRBV12-3 or TRBV12-4, the J gene TRBJ1-1; D uncertain. Trimming took off 2 bases at V and 8 bases at J, with 6 bases between the two ends. There are 11 residues in the CDR3. The CDR3 DNA is TGTGCCAGCAGTTTAACAACAGAAGCTTTCTTT. Amino acid sequence: CASSLTTEAFF.

J is TRBJ1-4 and V is TRBV7-9, with unresolved D. This CDR3 is 17 amino acids long. Germline V gives CDR1 SEHNR, CDR2 FQNEAQ (reference sequence). V lost 2 bases and J lost 0, with 13 bases in between. The CDR3 DNA reads as TGTGCCAGCAGCTTACTCCCCCCCGCAGCAACTAATGAAAAACTGTTTTTT. Its translation: CASSLLPPAATNEKLFF.